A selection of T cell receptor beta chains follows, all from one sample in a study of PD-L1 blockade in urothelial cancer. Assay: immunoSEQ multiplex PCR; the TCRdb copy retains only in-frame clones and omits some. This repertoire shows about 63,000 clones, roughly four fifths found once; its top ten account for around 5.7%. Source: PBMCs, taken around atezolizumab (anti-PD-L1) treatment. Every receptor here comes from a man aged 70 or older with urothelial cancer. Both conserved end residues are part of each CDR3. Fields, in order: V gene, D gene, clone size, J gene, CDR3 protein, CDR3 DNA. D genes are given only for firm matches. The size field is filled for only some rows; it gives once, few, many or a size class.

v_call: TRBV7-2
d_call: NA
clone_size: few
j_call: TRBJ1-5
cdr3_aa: CASSPRGGSNQPQHF
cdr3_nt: TGTGCCAGCAGCCCAAGGGGAGGCAGCAATCAGCCCCAGCATTTT

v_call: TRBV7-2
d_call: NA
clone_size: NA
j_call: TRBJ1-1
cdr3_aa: CASSVGQINTEAFF
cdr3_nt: TGTGCCAGCAGCGTAGGACAGATAAACACTGAAGCTTTCTTT

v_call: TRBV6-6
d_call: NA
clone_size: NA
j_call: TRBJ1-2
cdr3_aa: CASTEGGGTDGYTF
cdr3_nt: TGTGCCAGCACCGAAGGGGGGGGCACGGATGGCTACACCTTC

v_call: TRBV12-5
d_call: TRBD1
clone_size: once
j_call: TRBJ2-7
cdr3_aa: CASGSGQGSSGEQYF
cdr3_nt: TGTGCTAGTGGTTCCGGACAGGGGAGCTCCGGCGAGCAGTACTTC

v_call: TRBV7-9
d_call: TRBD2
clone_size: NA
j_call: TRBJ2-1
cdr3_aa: CASSLPLAGGYNEQFF
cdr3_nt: TGTGCCAGCAGCCTTCCACTAGCGGGGGGATACAATGAGCAGTTCTTC

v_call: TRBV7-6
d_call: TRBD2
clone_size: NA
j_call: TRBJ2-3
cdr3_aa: CASSLDGLATDTQYF
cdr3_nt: TGTGCCAGCAGCTTAGACGGACTAGCAACAGATACGCAGTATTTT

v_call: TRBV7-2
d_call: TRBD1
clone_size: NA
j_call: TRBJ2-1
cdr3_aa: CASSRRDRGGLNEQFF
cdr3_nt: TGTGCCAGCAGCCGTAGGGACAGGGGGGGACTCAATGAGCAGTTCTTC

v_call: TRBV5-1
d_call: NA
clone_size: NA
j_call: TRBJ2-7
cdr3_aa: CASSGGDTTRYEQYF
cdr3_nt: TGCGCCAGCAGCGGGGGGGACACAACCCGATACGAGCAGTACTTC

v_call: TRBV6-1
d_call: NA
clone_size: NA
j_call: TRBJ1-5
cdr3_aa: CASSDRAGVNQPQHF
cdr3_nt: TGTGCCAGCAGTGATAGGGCAGGGGTCAATCAGCCCCAGCATTTT

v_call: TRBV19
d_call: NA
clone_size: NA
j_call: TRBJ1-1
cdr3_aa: CASSIDLRGPEAFF
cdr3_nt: TGTGCCAGTAGTATAGATCTGAGAGGGCCTGAAGCTTTCTTT

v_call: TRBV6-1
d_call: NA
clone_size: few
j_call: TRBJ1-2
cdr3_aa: CASSRDILDYGYTF
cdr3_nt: TGTGCCAGCAGTAGGGACATTCTAGACTATGGCTACACCTTC

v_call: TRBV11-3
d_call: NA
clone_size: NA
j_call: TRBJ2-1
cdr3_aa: CASSLDGARPLNEQFF
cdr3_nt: TGTGCCAGCAGCTTAGATGGGGCTAGGCCCCTAAATGAGCAGTTCTTC

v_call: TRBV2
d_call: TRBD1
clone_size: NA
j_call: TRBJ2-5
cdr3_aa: CASSRDRGGETQYF
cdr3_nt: TGTGCCAGCAGTCGGGACAGGGGAGGAGAGACCCAGTACTTC

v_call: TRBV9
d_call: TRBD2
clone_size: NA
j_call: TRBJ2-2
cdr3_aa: CASSVDGRTGELFF
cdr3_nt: TGTGCCAGCAGCGTAGACGGGAGGACCGGGGAGCTGTTTTTT

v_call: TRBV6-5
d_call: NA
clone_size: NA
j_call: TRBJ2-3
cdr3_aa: CASRRLAGTQYF
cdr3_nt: TGTGCCAGCAGAAGGCTAGCCGGTACGCAGTATTTT

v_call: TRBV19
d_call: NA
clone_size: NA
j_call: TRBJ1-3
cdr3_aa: CASIRSAGNTIYF
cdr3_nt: TGTGCCAGTATTCGTTCGGCTGGAAACACCATATATTTT

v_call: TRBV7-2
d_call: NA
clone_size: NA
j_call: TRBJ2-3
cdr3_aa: CASSLVSTDTQYF
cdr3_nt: TGTGCCAGCAGCTTAGTGAGTACAGATACGCAGTATTTT

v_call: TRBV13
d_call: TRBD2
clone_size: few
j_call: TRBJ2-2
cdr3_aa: CASSLRLAGDRRNTGELFF
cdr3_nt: TGTGCCAGCAGCCTCCGACTAGCGGGGGACCGACGTAACACCGGGGAGCTGTTTTTT

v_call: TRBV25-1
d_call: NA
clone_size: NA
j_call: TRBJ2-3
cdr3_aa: CASSEGFLSGTDTQYF
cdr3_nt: TGTGCCAGCAGTGAAGGTTTCCTCTCGGGCACAGATACGCAGTATTTT

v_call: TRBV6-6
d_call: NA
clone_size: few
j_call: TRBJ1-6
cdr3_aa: CASSSQEGVSPLHF
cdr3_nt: TGTGCCAGCAGTTCACAAGAGGGGGTTTCACCCCTCCACTTT

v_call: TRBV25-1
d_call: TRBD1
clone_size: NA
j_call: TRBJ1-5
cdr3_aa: CASSTTGSNQPQHF
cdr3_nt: TGTGCCAGCAGTACGACAGGGAGCAATCAGCCCCAGCATTTT

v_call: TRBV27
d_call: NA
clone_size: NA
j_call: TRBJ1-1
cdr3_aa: CASSLVGSRYTEAFF
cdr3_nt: TGTGCCAGCAGTTTAGTGGGCAGCCGCTACACTGAAGCTTTCTTT

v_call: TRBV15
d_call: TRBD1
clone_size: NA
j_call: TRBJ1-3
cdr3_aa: CATSRDLSWTGGFGNTIYF
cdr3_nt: TGTGCCACCAGCAGAGATCTCTCTTGGACAGGGGGCTTTGGAAACACCATATATTTT

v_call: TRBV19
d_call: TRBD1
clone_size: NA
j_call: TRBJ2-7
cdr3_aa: CATRPGQDTSYEQYF
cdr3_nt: TGTGCCACCAGGCCGGGACAGGATACCTCCTACGAGCAGTACTTC

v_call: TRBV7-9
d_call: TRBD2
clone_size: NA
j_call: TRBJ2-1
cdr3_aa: CASSLTSGGLLYNEQFF
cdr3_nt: TGTGCCAGCAGTTTGACTAGCGGGGGTCTCTTGTACAATGAGCAGTTCTTC

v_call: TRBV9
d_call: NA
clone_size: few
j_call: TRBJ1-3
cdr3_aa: CASSVSGSSGNTIYF
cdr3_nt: TGTGCCAGCAGCGTTTCAGGGTCCTCTGGAAACACCATATATTTT

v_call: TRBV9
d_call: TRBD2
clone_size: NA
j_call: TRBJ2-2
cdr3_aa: CASRERGNTGELFF
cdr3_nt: TGTGCCAGCCGCGAGCGGGGGAACACCGGGGAGCTGTTTTTT

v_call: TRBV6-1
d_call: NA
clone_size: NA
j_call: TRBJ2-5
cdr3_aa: CASSLNSNQETQYF
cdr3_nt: TGTGCCAGCAGTTTGAACAGCAACCAAGAGACCCAGTACTTC

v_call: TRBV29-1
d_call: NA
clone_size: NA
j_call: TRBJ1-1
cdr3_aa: CSVEAGQMNTEAFF
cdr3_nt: TGCAGCGTTGAAGCAGGACAGATGAACACTGAAGCTTTCTTT

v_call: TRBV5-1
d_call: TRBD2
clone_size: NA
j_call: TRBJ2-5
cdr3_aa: CASSLAVGLVGETQYF
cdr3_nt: TGCGCCAGCAGCTTGGCTGTAGGACTAGTCGGGGAGACCCAGTACTTC

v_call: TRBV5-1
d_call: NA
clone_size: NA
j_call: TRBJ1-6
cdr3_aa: CASSGQNSPLHF
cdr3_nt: TGCGCCAGCAGCGGACAGAATTCACCCCTCCACTTT

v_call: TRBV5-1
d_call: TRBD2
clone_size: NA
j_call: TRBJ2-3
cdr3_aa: CASKTSGEFGDTQYF
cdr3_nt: TGCGCCAGCAAGACTAGCGGGGAGTTTGGAGATACGCAGTATTTT

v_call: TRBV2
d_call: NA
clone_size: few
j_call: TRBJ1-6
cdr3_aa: CASRLDSLRSPLHF
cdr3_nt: TGTGCCAGCAGATTAGACAGCCTTCGCTCACCCCTCCACTTT

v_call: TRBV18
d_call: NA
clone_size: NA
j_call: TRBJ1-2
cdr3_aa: CASSPGQKLNYGYTF
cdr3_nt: TGTGCCAGCTCGCCCGGACAGAAGTTAAACTATGGCTACACCTTC

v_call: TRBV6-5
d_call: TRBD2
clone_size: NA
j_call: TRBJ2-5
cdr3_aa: CASSYSPSGSGETQYF
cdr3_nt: TGTGCCAGCAGTTACTCGCCTAGCGGGAGCGGGGAGACCCAGTACTTC

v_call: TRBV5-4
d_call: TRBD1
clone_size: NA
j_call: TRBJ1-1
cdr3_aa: CASSPGGTANTEAFF
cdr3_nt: TGTGCCAGCAGCCCGGGAGGGACAGCCAACACTGAAGCTTTCTTT

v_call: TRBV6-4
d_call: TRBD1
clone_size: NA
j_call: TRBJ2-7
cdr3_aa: CAIITDRVTYEQYF
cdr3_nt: TGTGCCATTATCACCGACAGGGTAACGTACGAGCAGTACTTC

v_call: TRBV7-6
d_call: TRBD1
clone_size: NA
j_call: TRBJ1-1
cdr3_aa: CASSRSSTTGTGRGTEAFF
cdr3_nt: TGTGCCAGCAGCCGATCTAGTACCACCGGGACAGGGCGGGGCACTGAAGCTTTCTTT